These 25 T cell receptor beta chains share one sample of origin, sequenced in a study of shared clonotypes between healthy human individuals. TCRdb keeps only in-frame clones here, not all; method: immunoSEQ multiplex PCR. The sample yields hundreds of thousands of clones, 95% to 98% seen once. Positively selected for CCR7, the CD45RO-negative cells used as naive CD8 cells excluded terminally differentiated effector memory CD45RA+ cells. The sequencing sample was made of naive CD8+ T cells sorted from blood. The receptors here all came from a man aged 30-40 years in good health.

The chain has TRBV10-3 and TRBJ2-1; TRBD1 might be the D (5 bases). This CDR3 has 16 residues. The ends were cut back, 3 bases at V and 0 bases at J, with 12 bases in the middle. Looked up from germline, CDR1 is ENHRY and CDR2 is SYGVKD. DNA of the CDR3: TGTGCCATCAGTGACCTCGACAGCATCTCCTACAATGAGCAGTTCTTC. It is translated as CAISDLDSISYNEQFF.

The chain has TRBV16 and TRBJ2-3; 10 bases are shared with TRBD2. This CDR3 contains 16 residues. V lost 7 bases and J lost 4; bases outside the gene matches: 11. Looked up from germline, CDR1 is KGHSY and CDR2 is FQNENV. CDR3 coding DNA: TGTGCCAGCACCTCGGGAGCGGGAGGGCCCGCAGATACGCAGTATTTT. As protein: CASTSGAGGPADTQYF.

The CDR3 DNA is TGTGCCAGCAGCCTGGTCGGGGCGGACGAGCAGTACTTC. It is translated as CASSLVGADEQYF. The V call is TRBV7-9, the J call TRBJ2-7; perhaps D is TRBD1 or TRBD2 (5 bases each). Germline loops: CDR1 SEHNR, CDR2 FQNEAQ (reference sequence). V gave up 5 bases and J gave up 5 bases, with 13 bases separating them. The CDR3 extends over 13 amino acids.

V usage is TRBV28 and J usage is TRBJ2-7, with 8 nucleotides matching TRBD2. Germline trimming cut 9 bases from V and 4 bases from J; bases unmatched to any gene: 8. The CDR3 sequence is 13 residues long. The V gene's germline CDR1 is MDHEN and CDR2 SYDVKM. CDR3 nucleotides: TGTGCCAGATCGGTAGCGGGACGTTACGAGCAGTACTTC. Its translation: CARSVAGRYEQYF. Using reference TRBV28 and TRBJ2-7 for the parts outside the CDR3, the full variable domain is DVKVTQSSRYLVKRTGEKVFLECVQDMDHENMFWYRQDPGLGLRLIYFSYDVKMKEKGDIPEGYSVSREKKERFSLILESASTNQTSMYLCARSVAGRYEQYFGPGTRLTVT.

The chain couples TRBV15 to TRBJ1-1; unclear D gene. V lost 0 bases and J lost 8, with 13 bases in between. The germline CDR1 and CDR2 sequences are LNHNV and YYDKDF (reference sequence). The CDR3 extends over 14 amino acids. CDR3 in amino acids: CATSRDGGGPEAFF. CDR3 DNA: TGTGCCACCAGCAGAGATGGCGGTGGACCAGAAGCTTTCTTT.

The chain recombines TRBV13 with TRBJ2-7; the D gene is possibly TRBD2 (6 bases). The CDR3 spans 15 residues. From germline, CDR1 is PRHDT and CDR2 FYEKMQ (reference sequence). V was shortened by 2 bases and J by 2 bases, with 13 bases between the two germline ends. The CDR3 loop is CASSLSAGLAYEQYF. CDR3 bases: TGTGCCAGCAGCTTATCGGCGGGATTAGCCTACGAGCAGTACTTC.

On this clone: Since no conserved phenylalanine or tryptophan closes the CDR3, a read error is the likely cause. The limits of the CDR3 on the DNA are not certain, so only TCRdb's listed CDR3 is given. The CDR3 here is CASSVGREGLEKA. The chain links TRBV9 to TRBJ2-4; the D call of TRBD1 is as the table states it, not checked on the DNA. Per the germline V gene, CDR1 is SGDLS and CDR2 is YYNGEE. With termini counted, the CDR3 has 13 amino acids.

This clone appeared a single time. This chain uses TRBV7-8 with TRBJ1-4; 7 bases map to TRBD1. J was trimmed by 10 bases and V by 5 bases; bases with no gene match: 13. The CDR3 has 15 amino acids. The V gene's germline CDR1 is SGHVS and CDR2 FQNEAQ. The CDR3 DNA reads as TGTGCCAGCAGCACTAGCCCCAGGGGGGCGGGAAAACTGTTTTTT. The encoded protein is CASSTSPRGAGKLFF.

The chain employs TRBV11-2 and TRBJ2-7; D ambiguous. Germline V gene data show CDR1 as SGHAT and CDR2 as FQNNGV. Trimming took off 1 base at V and 9 bases at J, with 16 bases between the two ends. CDR3 length: 14 residues. The CDR3 DNA reads as TGTGCCAGCAGCTTAGTCTGGTCGGGCAGTCCGCAGTACTTC. It is translated as CASSLVWSGSPQYF.

The chain joins TRBV18 to TRBJ2-7, with D unclear. Germline-derived CDR1 and CDR2 are KGHSH and LQKENI. This CDR3 has 15 residues. The V gene lost 2 bases and the J gene lost 0 bases, with 11 bases spanning the gap. The CDR3: CASSPSRASSYEQYF. The DNA for the CDR3 is TGTGCCAGCTCACCATCACGGGCCAGCTCCTACGAGCAGTACTTC.

The chain uses TRBV4-1 and TRBJ2-5; possibly TRBD1 for D (6 bases). The V end was cut by 0 bases, the J end by 6 bases, with 14 bases between. The CDR3 totals 15 residues. In germline, CDR1 is MGHRA, CDR2 YSYEKL. The CDR3 DNA sequence: TGCGCCAGCAGCCAAGACACAGGGCGGTCCAAGACCCAGTACTTC. Translation gives CASSQDTGRSKTQYF.

This chain links TRBV4-3 with TRBJ2-7; maybe TRBD2 (5 bases). Trimming removed 1 base at V and 7 bases at J, with 17 bases between. CDR1 is LGHNA, CDR2 YSLEER, per germline. This CDR3 spans 15 amino acids. CDR3 amino acids: CASSQGREPTGEQYF. CDR3 DNA sequence: TGCGCCAGCAGCCAAGGACGGGAACCCACGGGGGAGCAGTACTTC.

This chain joins TRBV6-5 and TRBJ2-7, with a weak D call TRBD2 (6 bases). CDR1 is MNHEY, CDR2 SVGAGI, per germline. V was trimmed by 11 bases and J by 0 bases, leaving 14 bases between them. CDR3 length: 13 amino acids. The chain's CDR3 is CASMEGNSYEQYF. DNA for the CDR3: TGTGCCTCTATGGAGGGAAACTCCTACGAGCAGTACTTC.

The chain carries TRBV5-1 and TRBJ2-3; D remains ambiguous. The germline V gene has CDR1 SGHRS and CDR2 YFSETQ. Trimming removed 0 bases from V and 0 bases from J, with 11 bases in between. The CDR3 sequence is 16 residues long. The CDR3 spells CASSLGVLTSTDTQYF. CDR3 DNA: TGCGCCAGCAGCTTGGGCGTGTTAACTAGCACAGATACGCAGTATTTT.

The chain has TRBV7-9 and TRBJ2-1; 7 bases line up with TRBD2. Trimming cost V 5 bases and J 9 bases; bases outside gene matches: 4. In germline, CDR1 is SEHNR, CDR2 FQNEAQ (reference sequence). This CDR3 contains 12 residues. This CDR3 reads CASSDTSAEQFF. CDR3 in DNA: TGTGCCAGCAGCGATACTAGCGCTGAGCAGTTCTTC. The complete variable domain, with remaining parts taken from reference TRBV7-9 and TRBJ2-1, reads DTGVSQNPRHKITKRGQNVTFRCDPISEHNRLYWYRQTLGQGPEFLTYFQNEAQLEKSRLLSDRFSAERPKGSFSTLEIQRTEQGDSAMYLCASSDTSAEQFFGPGTRLTVL.

J is TRBJ2-5 and V is TRBV7-9; D remains unclear. This CDR3 contains 11 residues. Germline V gene data show CDR1 as SEHNR and CDR2 as FQNEAQ (reference sequence). V gave up 6 bases and J gave up 5 bases, with 7 bases separating them. The CDR3 loop is CASRFRETQYF. The DNA for the CDR3 is TGTGCCAGCAGGTTTCGTGAGACCCAGTACTTC.

The CDR3 spells CASSQVARFPAPLGWNEQFF. CDR3 in DNA: TGCGCCAGCAGCCAAGTCGCCCGGTTCCCAGCCCCTCTGGGGTGGAATGAGCAGTTCTTC. The rearrangement uses TRBV4-3 and TRBJ2-1; unclear D gene. Germline CDR1 is LGHNA and CDR2 is YSLEER. The CDR3 is 20 amino acids. V shed 1 base and J shed 7 bases, with 29 bases lying between them.

The chain couples TRBV4-3 to TRBJ1-1; D not resolved. Germline CDR1 LGHNA, CDR2 YSLEER. Trimming took 5 bases from V and 4 from J, leaving 8 bases between them. This CDR3 region has 12 residues. The CDR3 coding sequence is TGCGCCAGCAGCAGAGGCAGCACTGAAGCTTTCTTT. Amino acids: CASSRGSTEAFF.

The chain uses TRBV30 and TRBJ2-7; 10 bases line up with TRBD1. CDR3 length: 14 amino acids. CDR1 is GTSNPN and CDR2 is SVGIG in the germline V gene (reference sequence). V was pared by 4 bases and J by 6 bases, with 9 bases of the junction left unmatched. CDR3 coding DNA: TGTGCCTGGAACCCGGGACAGGGGCATGGCGAGCAGTACTTC. Amino acid sequence: CAWNPGQGHGEQYF.

The V and J genes are TRBV10-3 and TRBJ1-2; 7 bases align to TRBD1. Germline trimming cut 6 bases from V and 10 bases from J; bases unmatched to any gene: 8. The CDR3 has 12 residues. Germline V gene lookup returns CDR1 ENHRY and CDR2 SYGVKD. CDR3 sequence: CAIRAGGLLYTF. CDR3 nucleotide sequence: TGTGCCATCAGAGCAGGGGGACTACTCTACACCTTC.

The chain has TRBV7-2 and TRBJ2-7; 7 bases are shared with TRBD2. V lost 3 bases to trimming and J lost 5 bases; unmatched junction nucleotides: 10. The germline gives CDR1 SGHTA, CDR2 FQGNSA. The CDR3 consists of 15 residues. Here the CDR3 DNA reads TGTGCCAGCAGCTTTCACCGGGACTACCTTGACGAGCAGTACTTC. This encodes CASSFHRDYLDEQYF.

V is TRBV18 and J is TRBJ2-3, with D possibly matching TRBD1 (5 bases). The CDR3 spans 18 residues. Germline assignment: CDR1 KGHSH and CDR2 LQKENI. V dropped 5 bases and J dropped 0 bases, with 21 bases sitting between them. CDR3 protein: CASSVDSISESSTDTQYF. The CDR3 DNA reads as TGTGCCAGCTCAGTAGACAGCATTTCGGAATCTAGCACAGATACGCAGTATTTT.

The chain uses TRBV4-1 and TRBJ2-7; 10 nucleotides align to TRBD2. The V segment lost 1 base and the J segment 0 bases; nucleotides outside the gene matches: 6. Germline CDR1 and CDR2: MGHRA and YSYEKL. The CDR3 contains 17 residues. CDR3 protein: CASSQVAASGSSYEQYF. CDR3 bases: TGCGCCAGCAGCCAAGTAGCCGCTAGCGGGAGCTCCTACGAGCAGTACTTC.

The V call is TRBV18, the J call TRBJ2-7; weak D call: TRBD2 (5 bases). V was trimmed by 4 bases and J by 2 bases, leaving 9 bases between them. The CDR3 extends over 13 amino acids. Germline CDR1 is KGHSH and CDR2 is LQKENI. The CDR3 is CASSLSGPYEQYF. The CDR3 DNA is TGTGCCAGCTCACTGAGCGGACCCTACGAGCAGTACTTC.

V gene TRBV5-6 combines with J gene TRBJ1-2; 7 bases fit TRBD1. With 4 bases clipped from V and 7 bases from J, the junction kept 10 bases outside the gene matches. The CDR3 consists of 14 residues. Looked up from germline, CDR1 is SGHDT and CDR2 is YYEEEE. CDR3 nucleotide sequence: TGTGCCAGCAGCATTGACAGGGTGGGGTTTGGCTACACCTTC. This codes for CASSIDRVGFGYTF. Complete variable domain (other parts from reference TRBV5-6 and TRBJ1-2): DAGVTQSPTHLIKTRGQQVTLRCSPKSGHDTVSWYQQALGQGPQFIFQYYEEEERQRGNFPDRFSGHQFPNYSSELNVNALLLGDSALYLCASSIDRVGFGYTFGSGTRLTVV.